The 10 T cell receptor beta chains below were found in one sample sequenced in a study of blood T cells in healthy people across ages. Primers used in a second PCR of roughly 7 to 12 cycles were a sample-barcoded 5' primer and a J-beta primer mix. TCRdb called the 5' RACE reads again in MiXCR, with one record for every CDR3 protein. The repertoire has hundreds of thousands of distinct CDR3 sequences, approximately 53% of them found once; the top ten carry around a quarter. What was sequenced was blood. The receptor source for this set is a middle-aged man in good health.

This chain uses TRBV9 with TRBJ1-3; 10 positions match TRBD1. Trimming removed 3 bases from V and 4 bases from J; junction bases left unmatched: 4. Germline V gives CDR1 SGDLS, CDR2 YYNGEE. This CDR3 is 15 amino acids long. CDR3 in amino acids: CASSDGQGVGNTIYF. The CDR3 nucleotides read TGTGCCAGCAGCGACGGACAGGGGGTCGGAAACACCATATATTTT.

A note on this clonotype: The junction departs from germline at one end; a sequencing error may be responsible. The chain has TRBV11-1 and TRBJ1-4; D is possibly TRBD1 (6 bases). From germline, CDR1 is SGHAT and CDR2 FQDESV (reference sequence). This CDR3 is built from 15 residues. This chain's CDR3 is CTSSFRPNREEKLFF. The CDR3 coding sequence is TGTACCAGCAGCTTCCGTCCTAACAGGGAGGAAAAACTGTTTTTT.

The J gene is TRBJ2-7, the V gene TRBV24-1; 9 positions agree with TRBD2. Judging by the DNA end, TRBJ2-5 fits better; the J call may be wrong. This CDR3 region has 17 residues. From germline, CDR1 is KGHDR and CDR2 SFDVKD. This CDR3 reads CATSDLGRLAGRETQYF. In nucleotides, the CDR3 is TGTGCCACCAGTGATTTGGGTAGGCTAGCGGGACGAGAGACCCAGTACTTC.

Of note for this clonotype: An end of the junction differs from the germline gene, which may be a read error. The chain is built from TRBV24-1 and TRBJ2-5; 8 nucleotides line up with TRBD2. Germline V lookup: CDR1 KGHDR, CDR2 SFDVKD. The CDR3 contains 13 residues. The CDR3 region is CATSPVRAGAKFF. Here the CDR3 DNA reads TGTGCCACCAGCCCTGTAAGAGCGGGAGCTAAGTTCTTC.

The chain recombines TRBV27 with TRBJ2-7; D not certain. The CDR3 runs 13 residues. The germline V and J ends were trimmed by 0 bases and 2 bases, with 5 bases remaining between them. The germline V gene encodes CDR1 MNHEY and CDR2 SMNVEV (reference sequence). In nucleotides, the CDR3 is TGTGCCAGCAGTTTATCTAGAACCTACGAGCAGTACTTC. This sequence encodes CASSLSRTYEQYF.

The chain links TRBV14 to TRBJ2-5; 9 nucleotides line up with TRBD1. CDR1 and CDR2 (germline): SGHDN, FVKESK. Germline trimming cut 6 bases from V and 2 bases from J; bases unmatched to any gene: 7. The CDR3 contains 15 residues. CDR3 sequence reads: CASSRTGASQETQYF. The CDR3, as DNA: TGTGCCAGCAGTCGGACAGGGGCGTCTCAAGAGACCCAGTACTTC.

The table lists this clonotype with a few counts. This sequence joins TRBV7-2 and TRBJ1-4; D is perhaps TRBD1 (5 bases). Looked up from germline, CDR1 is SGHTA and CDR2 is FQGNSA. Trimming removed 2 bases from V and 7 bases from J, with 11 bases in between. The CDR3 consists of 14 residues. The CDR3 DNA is TGTGCCAGCAGCTTACAGGGAGGTGGTGAAAAACTGTTTTTT. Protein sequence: CASSLQGGGEKLFF.

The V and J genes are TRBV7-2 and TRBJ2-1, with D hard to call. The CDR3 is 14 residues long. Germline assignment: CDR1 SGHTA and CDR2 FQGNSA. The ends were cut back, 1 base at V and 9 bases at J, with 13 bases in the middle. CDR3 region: CASSLGGSLAEQFF. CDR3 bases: TGTGCCAGCAGCTTAGGGGGTAGCCTTGCTGAGCAGTTCTTC.

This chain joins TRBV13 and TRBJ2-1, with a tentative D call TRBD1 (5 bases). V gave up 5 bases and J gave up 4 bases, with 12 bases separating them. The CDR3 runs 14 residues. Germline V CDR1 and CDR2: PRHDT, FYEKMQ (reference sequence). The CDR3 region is CASSEGAVYNEQFF. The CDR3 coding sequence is TGTGCCAGCAGCGAAGGGGCAGTATACAATGAGCAGTTCTTC.

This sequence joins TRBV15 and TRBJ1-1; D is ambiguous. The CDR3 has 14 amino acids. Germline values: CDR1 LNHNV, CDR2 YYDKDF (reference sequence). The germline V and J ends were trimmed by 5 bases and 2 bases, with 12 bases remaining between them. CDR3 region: CATSVLGVNTEAFF. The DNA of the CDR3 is TGTGCCACCAGCGTCTTAGGTGTAAACACTGAAGCTTTCTTT.